This TCR beta chain was sequenced during a study of liver allograft versus peripheral blood T cells (TCRdb year 2020). Broadly, across the study: The study compared T cell receptor repertoires found within transplanted livers against repertoires in the peripheral blood of liver transplant recipients. Broad study findings and their caveats: The T cell receptor repertoires within liver allografts were reported to be different from the T cell receptor repertoires detected in peripheral blood.

The CDR3 measures 15 amino acids from cysteine to phenylalanine. Kept here is only the CDR3 DNA, which spans 45 bases and is read in frame from base 1. V is clipped by 3 bases and J by 0 bases, and the sequence between their germline boundaries is 12 bases long. CDR1 is given as SGHTA and CDR2 as FQGNSA, both from the germline V gene. This clonotype was seen a few times. The antigen it recognizes is unknown. No base qualities exist here, and no much larger clone lies one base off it. Sequenced on an Illumina MiSeq. TCRdb trimmed the raw reads at Q25, called clones with MiXCR and kept productive beta chains. Each CDR3 protein appears once, grouped with its most common genes and DNA. This sample gives about 15,000 distinct CDR3 sequences in total; 20% to 25% of them show up just once. Of the sample, under 6.5% is held by the ten largest clones.

The clonotype was recovered from a human patient who had a liver transplant. Following transplantation, part of the T cell population may be supplied by the graft donor rather than the patient. Recombination joined TRBV7-2 with TRBJ2-7; the best D guess is TRBD2, with 6 bases matching. In nucleotides, the sequence is TGTGCCAGCAGCTTTGGACTAACCCGCTCCTACGAGCAGTACTTC. It encodes CASSFGLTRSYEQYF.